Shown below are 13 T cell receptor beta chains from a single sample sequenced in a study of shared clonotypes between healthy human individuals. Profiling relied on immunoSEQ multiplex PCR, and the TCRdb table lists in-frame clones only, not all of them. This sample has approximately 2.5 million clones, with over 85% found just once. Source material: naive CD4+ T cells sorted from blood. Subset given: CD45RA+ positively selected. Source of these receptors: a man aged 18 to 29 in good health.

The rearrangement uses TRBV6-1 and TRBJ2-1; no clear D. The CDR3 length is 15 residues. Trimming shortened V by 9 bases and J by 1 base, and 16 bases separated the two germline ends. Germline V gives CDR1 MNHNS, CDR2 SASEGT. The CDR3 DNA is TGTGCCAGTAGACCTTTGTGGGGTTCCTACAATGAGCAGTTCTTC. Amino acids: CASRPLWGSYNEQFF.

CDR3: CASSQELKAGNTGELFF. The CDR3 DNA reads as TGTGCCAGCAGCCAAGAGCTGAAGGCAGGGAACACCGGGGAGCTGTTTTTT. V gene TRBV14 combines with J gene TRBJ2-2; D remains ambiguous. Germline V gene lookup returns CDR1 SGHDN and CDR2 FVKESK. This CDR3 is built from 17 residues. Between the trimmed V and J ends, which lost 0 bases and 1 base, there was a span of 12 bases.

The chain recombines TRBV10-3 with TRBJ2-7; TRBD2 matches 11 bases. The V segment lost 2 bases and the J segment 3 bases; nucleotides outside the gene matches: 6. The V gene's germline CDR1 is ENHRY and CDR2 SYGVKD. The CDR3 runs to 16 residues. The CDR3 loop reads CAISEGLAGGLYEQYF. CDR3 coding DNA: TGTGCCATCAGTGAGGGTCTAGCGGGGGGACTCTACGAGCAGTACTTC.

The V and J genes are TRBV18 and TRBJ1-2; D is possibly TRBD1 (6 bases). CDR3 size: 21 residues. Per the germline V gene, CDR1 is KGHSH and CDR2 is LQKENI. V lost 2 bases to trimming and J lost 0 bases, with 28 bases between them. Here the CDR3 reads CASSPWIVTSGTPTPNYGYTF. The DNA of the CDR3 is TGTGCCAGCTCACCATGGATAGTTACATCAGGGACACCCACCCCTAACTATGGCTACACCTTC. Supplemented by reference TRBV18 and TRBJ1-2, the full variable domain reads NAGVMQNPRHLVRRRGQEARLRCSPMKGHSHVYWYRQLPEEGLKFMVYLQKENIIDESGMPKERFSAEFPKEGPSILRIQQVVRGDSAAYFCASSPWIVTSGTPTPNYGYTFGSGTRLTVV.

This clone has just one count. The chain joins TRBV14 to TRBJ1-2; D not certain. V was trimmed by 4 bases and J by 7 bases, leaving 13 bases between them. The CDR3 covers 13 residues. Germline V gene lookup returns CDR1 SGHDN and CDR2 FVKESK. CDR3: CASSPQSPGGYTF. CDR3 nucleotides: TGTGCCAGCAGCCCGCAGAGTCCTGGTGGCTACACCTTC.

The sample holds a few counts of this clone. The rearrangement joins TRBV2 to TRBJ1-1; D perhaps matches TRBD1 (5 bases). Germline values: CDR1 SNHLY, CDR2 FYNNEI. V lost 5 bases and J 1 base, leaving 8 bases between the germline ends. The CDR3 totals 13 residues. DNA for the CDR3: TGTGCCAGCAGTACCGGGGGGAACACTGAAGCTTTCTTT. This encodes CASSTGGNTEAFF.

This rearrangement joins TRBV5-5 to TRBJ2-1, with 8 bases aligning to TRBD2. Germline trimming cut 1 base from V and 7 bases from J; bases unmatched to any gene: 7. Germline CDR1 SGHKS, CDR2 YYEKEE (reference sequence). The CDR3 is 15 amino acids. The CDR3 is CASSLNPAGGNEQFF. The CDR3 DNA reads TGTGCCAGCAGCTTGAATCCGGCGGGGGGAAATGAGCAGTTCTTC.

The chain joins TRBV19 to TRBJ2-6; D is unclear. The germline CDR1 and CDR2 sequences are LNHDA and SQIVND (reference sequence). The CDR3 contains 15 residues. Trimming took off 5 bases at V and 0 bases at J, with 8 bases between the two ends. The CDR3 DNA sequence: TGTGCCAGTAGTCCGGCGGACTCTGGGGCCAACGTCCTGACTTTC. It codes for CASSPADSGANVLTF.

This clone was counted once. The chain couples TRBV19 to TRBJ2-3, with D hard to call. This CDR3 region has 15 residues. The V end was cut by 7 bases, the J end by 1 base, with 15 bases between. Per the germline V gene, CDR1 is LNHDA and CDR2 is SQIVND (reference sequence). The CDR3 region has the DNA TGTGCCAGTACGACGAATAGGTTGGGCACAGATACGCAGTATTTT. Protein product: CASTTNRLGTDTQYF.

The chain combines TRBV19 with TRBJ1-1, with D hard to call. The CDR3 sequence is 13 residues long. V was trimmed by 4 bases and J by 5 bases, leaving 11 bases between them. CDR1 and CDR2 (germline): LNHDA, SQIVND (reference sequence). The CDR3 loop reads CASSTMRDTEAFF. The CDR3, as DNA: TGTGCCAGTAGTACGATGAGGGATACTGAAGCTTTCTTT.

In the case of this clone: The same CDR3 can be traced to other DNA sequences in this sample. The chain links TRBV19 to TRBJ2-1; D unclear. The V gene lost 5 bases and the J gene lost 4 bases, with 6 bases spanning the gap. The V gene's germline CDR1 is LNHDA and CDR2 SQIVND (reference sequence). The CDR3 consists of 12 residues. CDR3 protein: CASSGRYNEQFF. In DNA form, the CDR3 reads TGTGCCAGTAGTGGCAGGTACAATGAGCAGTTCTTC.

J is TRBJ1-1 and V is TRBV11-2, with 10 nucleotides matching TRBD1. The CDR3 covers 15 residues. Germline V gene data show CDR1 as SGHAT and CDR2 as FQNNGV. V trimming: 5 bases; J trimming: 4 bases; junction bases outside the gene matches: 7. CDR3 in amino acids: CASSPRQGAVTEAFF. Written as DNA, the CDR3 is TGTGCCAGCAGCCCGCGACAGGGGGCGGTCACTGAAGCTTTCTTT.

This chain joins TRBV28 and TRBJ1-3, with D perhaps matching TRBD1 (5 bases). CDR3 length equals 16 residues. The germline V gene has CDR1 MDHEN and CDR2 SYDVKM. Trimming cost V 5 bases and J 0 bases, with 14 bases left between them. The CDR3 is CASSSAARASGNTIYF. CDR3 coding DNA: TGTGCCAGCAGTAGCGCCGCCAGGGCCTCTGGAAACACCATATATTTT.